The 20 T cell receptor beta chains below were found in one sample sequenced in a study of cytomegalovirus exposure and HLA in healthy donors. PCR employed 60 Vbeta and 13 Jbeta primers. Profiled with immunoSEQ multiplex PCR; TCRdb holds only in-frame clones, not every one. The table lists 110,000 or so clones, roughly 71% of them singletons, with about 8.5% in the top ten. The source material was PBMCs. The origin of the receptors is a young man in good health and CMV-seropositive.

This rearrangement joins TRBV7-3 to TRBJ2-2; D uncertain. Deletions cut 5 bases from V and 5 bases from J, with 9 bases between. In germline, CDR1 is SGHTA, CDR2 FQGTGA. The CDR3 has 13 residues. This CDR3 reads CASSLGKTGELFF. The DNA for the CDR3 is TGTGCCAGCAGCCTTGGCAAAACCGGGGAGCTGTTTTTT.

This clone was recorded only once. This chain links TRBV2 with TRBJ2-2; 7 positions match TRBD1. This CDR3 has 13 residues. Germline values: CDR1 SNHLY, CDR2 FYNNEI. V lost 7 bases and J lost 7; bases outside the gene matches: 6. CDR3 sequence (DNA): TGTGCCAGCAAGGGCCAGGGGGTCGGGGAGCTGTTTTTT. This codes for CASKGQGVGELFF.

The chain is built from TRBV27 and TRBJ2-5, with TRBD2 identical over 11 bases. The germline V gene encodes CDR1 MNHEY and CDR2 SMNVEV (reference sequence). This CDR3 spans 16 amino acids. V gave up 3 bases and J gave up 5 bases; unmatched junction bases: 8. The CDR3 is CASSFSPTSGEETQYF. CDR3 bases: TGTGCCAGCAGTTTCTCCCCGACTAGCGGGGAGGAGACCCAGTACTTC.

The chain carries TRBV5-1 and TRBJ1-2, with 7 bases that match TRBD1. There are 14 residues in the CDR3. The germline V gene has CDR1 SGHRS and CDR2 YFSETQ. V shed 3 bases, J shed 6 bases, and the junction held 8 bases outside the gene matches. CDR3 protein: CASSSSTGTNGYTF. CDR3 coding DNA: TGCGCCAGCAGCTCCTCGACAGGGACAAATGGCTACACCTTC.

The chain's CDR3 is CASSTPLSDSPLHF. The DNA for the CDR3 is TGTGCCAGTAGTACCCCCCTCAGTGATTCACCCCTCCACTTT. The chain recombines TRBV19 with TRBJ1-6; D gene uncertain. Trimming left V 4 bases short and J 8 bases short, with 12 bases between. The CDR3 runs to 14 residues. Germline lookup yields CDR1 LNHDA and CDR2 SQIVND (reference sequence).

In this sample, this clone turned up a few times. The chain couples TRBV7-2 to TRBJ2-5; a possible D gene is TRBD2 (5 bases). This CDR3 has 15 amino acids. V lost 5 bases and J lost 4, with 17 bases in between. Per germline, CDR1 SGHTA and CDR2 FQGNSA. This CDR3 is CASSRNVGVGETQYF. The CDR3, as DNA: TGTGCCAGCAGCCGGAACGTGGGAGTTGGAGAGACCCAGTACTTC. Combining the CDR3 with reference TRBV7-2 and TRBJ2-5 gives the whole variable domain GAGVSQSPSNKVTEKGKDVELRCDPISGHTALYWYRQSLGQGLEFLIYFQGNSAPDKSGLPSDRFSAERTGGSVSTLTIQRTQQEDSAVYLCASSRNVGVGETQYFGPGTRLLVL.

The chain joins TRBV5-4 to TRBJ2-1; the match to TRBD1 covers 7 bases. This CDR3 is 16 amino acids long. Germline CDR1 is SGHNT and CDR2 is YYREEE (reference sequence). Trimming removed 0 bases from V and 8 bases from J; junction bases left unmatched: 11. CDR3 DNA: TGTGCCAGCAGCTTGGCGACAGGGACAGCGCTCGATGAGCAGTTCTTC. Translation gives CASSLATGTALDEQFF.

The chain joins TRBV10-2 to TRBJ1-6, with D unclear. Germline CDR1 WSHSY, CDR2 SAAADI. The V end lost 2 bases, the J end lost 4 bases, and 6 bases lay between the germline ends. This CDR3 has 14 amino acids. CDR3 bases: TGCGCCAGCAGTGAGGAGGTGTATAATTCACCCCTCCACTTT. Translating gives CASSEEVYNSPLHF.

The chain couples TRBV29-1 to TRBJ1-2; the D is unclear. In germline, CDR1 is SQVTM, CDR2 ANQGSEA. V lost 4 bases and J lost 8, with 17 bases in between. CDR3 length: 13 amino acids. DNA for the CDR3: TGCAGCGTTGGATTAATACGGGGTGGCGGCTACACCTTC. Its protein product is CSVGLIRGGGYTF.

This clone was seen a single time. The genes are TRBV6-5 and TRBJ2-3, with D maybe TRBD1 (5 bases). The CDR3 contains 15 residues. V was trimmed by 0 bases and J by 1 base, leaving 8 bases between them. Germline V gene sequence: CDR1 MNHEY, CDR2 SVGAGI. The CDR3 loop reads CASSYSAQGTDTQYF. CDR3 nucleotide sequence: TGTGCCAGCAGTTACTCCGCACAGGGCACAGATACGCAGTATTTT.

The CDR3 sequence is CASSRSLYESGEGTQYF. As DNA, the CDR3 is TGTGCCAGCTCACGGTCCCTTTATGAAAGCGGTGAAGGGACCCAGTACTTC. The chain couples TRBV18 to TRBJ2-5; tentative D call: TRBD2 (5 bases). The germline gives CDR1 KGHSH, CDR2 LQKENI. The CDR3 consists of 17 residues. Trimming took off 4 bases at V and 7 bases at J, with 25 bases between the two ends.

The V and J genes are TRBV30 and TRBJ1-2; TRBD1 might be the D (5 bases). The V gene's germline CDR1 is GTSNPN and CDR2 SVGIG (reference sequence). There are 14 residues in the CDR3. Trimming left V 2 bases short and J 4 bases short, with 14 bases between. The CDR3 coding sequence is TGTGCCTGGAGTAGGGGTTCGTCGCTCTATGGCTACACCTTC. Residues: CAWSRGSSLYGYTF.

This rearrangement joins TRBV28 to TRBJ1-5; D remains ambiguous. The V end was cut by 8 bases, the J end by 7 bases, with 21 bases between. This CDR3 has 15 residues. In germline, CDR1 is MDHEN, CDR2 SYDVKM. The CDR3 nucleotides read TGTGCCAGCGACGTCGGGATTCGGCGGCGGCAGCCCCAGCATTTT. Protein: CASDVGIRRRQPQHF.

This clone was detected once. The chain carries TRBV5-1 and TRBJ1-1; D gene ambiguous. CDR1 is SGHRS and CDR2 is YFSETQ in the germline V gene. Trimming removed 6 bases at V and 1 base at J, with 16 bases between. CDR3 size: 15 residues. DNA of the CDR3: TGCGCCAGCACCGTTGCTCCAGGCCGGAACACTGAAGCTTTCTTT. Translation: CASTVAPGRNTEAFF.

J is TRBJ2-5 and V is TRBV7-2, with D perhaps matching TRBD1 (5 bases). The V gene's germline CDR1 is SGHTA and CDR2 FQGNSA. The CDR3 sequence is 14 residues long. The ends were cut back, 5 bases at V and 4 bases at J, with 14 bases in the middle. The CDR3 is CASSRQGIRETQYF. DNA of the CDR3: TGTGCCAGCAGCAGGCAGGGTATTAGAGAGACCCAGTACTTC.

This clone has just a few counts. This sequence joins TRBV6-5 and TRBJ1-2; no clear D gene. CDR1 and CDR2 from the germline V gene are MNHEY and SVGAGI. The CDR3 length is 14 residues. The germline V and J ends were trimmed by 3 bases and 1 base, with 9 bases remaining between them. The DNA of the CDR3 is TGTGCCAGCAGTTATCGCCAGGTTAACTATGGCTACACCTTC. This sequence encodes CASSYRQVNYGYTF.

V gene TRBV30 combines with J gene TRBJ2-4; D is undetermined. Germline-derived CDR1 and CDR2 are GTSNPN and SVGIG (reference sequence). This CDR3 region has 14 residues. The V gene lost 1 base and the J gene lost 0 bases, with 7 bases spanning the gap. CDR3 protein: CAWSGDIAKNIQYF. The DNA for the CDR3 is TGTGCCTGGAGTGGAGACATAGCCAAAAACATTCAGTACTTC.

The chain recombines TRBV11-3 with TRBJ2-7, with 10 positions matching TRBD1. Germline values: CDR1 SGHNT, CDR2 YENEEA. The V gene end was trimmed by 5 bases and the J gene end by 3 bases; junction bases not matched to a gene: 13. The CDR3 consists of 17 residues. The CDR3 DNA follows: TGTGCCAGCAGCCACCCCGTCACGGGACAGGGGAACTACGAGCAGTACTTC. This codes for CASSHPVTGQGNYEQYF.

The chain carries TRBV7-6 and TRBJ1-1; 7 bases match TRBD1. The V segment lost 5 bases and the J segment 0 bases; nucleotides outside the gene matches: 9. Germline V lookup: CDR1 SGHVS, CDR2 FNYEAQ. This CDR3 is built from 16 residues. The CDR3 region has the DNA TGTGCCAGCAGCCCCCGGACAGGACGCATGAACACTGAAGCTTTCTTT. Translation: CASSPRTGRMNTEAFF.

The V gene is TRBV2, the J gene TRBJ1-2, with a possible D match to TRBD1 (6 bases). The CDR3 is made up of 9 amino acids. Germline V gives CDR1 SNHLY, CDR2 FYNNEI. The germline V and J ends were trimmed by 11 bases and 8 bases, with 9 bases remaining between them. The CDR3 nucleotides are TGTGCCGGGGGCCAGGGCTACACCTTC. This translates into CAGGQGYTF. Full variable domain (outside the CDR3, taken from reference TRBV2 and TRBJ1-2): EPEVTQTPSHQVTQMGQEVILRCVPISNHLYFYWYRQILGQKVEFLVSFYNNEISEKSEIFDDQFSVERPDGSNFTLKIRSTKLEDSAMYFCAGGQGYTFGSGTRLTVV.